This TCR beta chain is from a study of T cell repertoires in cytomegalovirus infection. Overall study context: Indications of both CMV infection and matching HLA type were provided by public TCR beta signatures. Study-level results: HLA-C-restricted TCR beta clonotypes specific for CMV led the ex vivo response.

About this clonotype itself: No antigen is known for it.

The CDR3 is made up of 15 amino acids. V dropped 4 bases and J dropped 3; count of bases not matched to a gene: 9. In germline, CDR1 is SGHVS, CDR2 FNYEAQ. TCRdb called the reads again in MiXCR, with one record for every CDR3 protein. The sample records about 260,000 distinct CDR3 sequences, approximately 14% being singletons. This chain joins TRBV7-6 and TRBJ2-7, with 7 bases that match TRBD2. Specimen: PBMCs. The receptor was isolated from a human donor in good health (CMV status not recorded). Some clones in this sample may be carry-over from other donors' samples. This chain's CDR3 is CASSSLQRGFYEQYF. DNA of the CDR3: TGTGCCAGCAGCTCCCTCCAGCGGGGCTTCTACGAGCAGTACTTC.